The rows below give T cell receptor beta chains drawn from one sample of a study of blood T cell repertoires in COVID-19. The data were produced by immunoSEQ multiplex PCR, yet TCRdb's version contains in-frame clones alone and is incomplete. Among about 480,000 clones listed, around 87% were seen once. The sequencing input was PBMCs or T cells enriched from blood (not recorded which). Receptors originate from a woman aged 40 to 49 who had recovered from COVID-19. Each CDR3 is given with its conserved first and last residue. Each record gives: J gene, V gene, D gene, clone size, CDR3 protein, CDR3 DNA. A D gene is named only where the DNA matches it firmly. Only some rows state a clone size, as once, few, many or a class for expanded clones.

TRBJ1-1,TRBV12-3/TRBV12-4,-,-,CASSHRFHTEAFF,TGTGCCAGCAGTCACCGGTTTCACACTGAAGCTTTCTTT
TRBJ1-5,TRBV27,-,once,CASSSFPSQYSNQPQHF,TGTGCCAGCAGTTCTTTTCCGAGCCAATATAGCAATCAGCCCCAGCATTTT
TRBJ2-7,TRBV7-2,TRBD2,-,CASTPGGARTYEQYF,TGTGCCAGCACTCCGGGGGGGGCCAGAACCTACGAGCAGTACTTC
TRBJ2-4,TRBV27,-,-,CASSPFTGLAKNIQYF,TGTGCCAGCAGTCCTTTTACAGGGTTAGCCAAAAACATTCAGTACTTC
TRBJ1-2,TRBV11-2,-,once,CASSLDRGTSLGGYTF,TGTGCCAGCAGCTTAGATCGCGGGACGTCGCTCGGTGGCTACACCTTC
TRBJ2-1,TRBV5-1,TRBD1,-,CASSLGQGAGNEQFF,TGCGCCAGCAGCTTGGGACAGGGGGCAGGCAATGAGCAGTTCTTC
TRBJ2-7,TRBV18,-,-,CASSPRGGTYEQYF,TGTGCCAGCTCACCACGCGGCGGGACCTACGAGCAGTACTTC
TRBJ2-6,TRBV3-1/TRBV3-2,-,-,CASSQGSRGAAGANVLTF,TGTGCCAGCAGCCAAGGAAGTCGGGGGGCTGCTGGGGCCAACGTCCTGACTTTC
TRBJ2-7,TRBV20-1,-,-,CSASAGNTYEQYF,TGCAGTGCTAGTGCGGGGAACACCTACGAGCAGTACTTC
TRBJ2-7,TRBV3-1/TRBV3-2,TRBD2,-,CASSNSGSAYEQYF,TGTGCCAGCAGCAATAGCGGGAGTGCGTACGAGCAGTACTTC
TRBJ2-5,TRBV5-4,TRBD2,-,CASSLSSGGQETQYF,TGTGCCAGCAGCTTGTCTAGCGGAGGCCAAGAGACCCAGTACTTC
TRBJ1-3,TRBV11-3,-,-,CASSLDVRNTIYF,TGTGCCAGCAGCTTAGATGTCCGGAACACCATATATTTT
TRBJ2-7,TRBV6-2/TRBV6-3,TRBD2,-,CASSFVAGAYEQYF,TGTGCCAGCAGTTTCGTAGCGGGAGCTTACGAGCAGTACTTC
TRBJ1-3,TRBV12-5,TRBD1,-,CASGLVRDSFSGNTIYF,TGTGCTAGTGGTTTGGTAAGGGACAGCTTCTCTGGAAACACCATATATTTT
TRBJ2-1,TRBV6-1,-,-,CASSEMRSSVFNEQFF,TGTGCCAGCAGTGAAATGAGGAGTTCAGTGTTCAATGAGCAGTTCTTC
TRBJ2-7,TRBV6-2/TRBV6-3,TRBD2,-,CASSTPRGGRLLHEQYF,TGTGCCAGCAGTACGCCGCGGGGAGGGAGGTTACTCCACGAGCAGTACTTC
TRBJ2-1,TRBV5-1,-,-,CASSLAGPGDEQFF,TGCGCCAGCAGCTTGGCAGGCCCCGGGGATGAGCAGTTCTTC
TRBJ1-4,TRBV7-6,TRBD1,-,CASSSDRVPEKLFF,TGTGCCAGCAGCTCTGACAGGGTTCCTGAAAAACTGTTTTTT
TRBJ1-2,TRBV12-5,TRBD1,-,CASGPGTGGLTGYGYTF,TGTGCTAGTGGTCCCGGGACAGGGGGCTTGACTGGTTATGGCTACACCTTC
TRBJ1-1,TRBV18,TRBD1,few,CASSPRVQGANTEAFF,TGTGCCAGCTCACCAAGGGTACAGGGGGCGAACACTGAAGCTTTCTTT
TRBJ1-1,TRBV13,-,-,CASSPGGFTNTEAFF,TGTGCCAGCAGCCCCGGCGGCTTTACGAACACTGAAGCTTTCTTT
TRBJ2-1,TRBV9,TRBD2,-,CASSVGGLAGVEQFF,TGTGCCAGCAGCGTAGGGGGACTAGCGGGAGTTGAGCAGTTCTTC
TRBJ2-1,TRBV7-2,TRBD2,-,CASRNIAGVGNEQFF,TGTGCCAGCAGGAATATAGCGGGAGTCGGAAATGAGCAGTTCTTC
TRBJ1-4,TRBV5-1,-,-,CASSLDVTGSTNEKLFF,TGCGCCAGCAGCTTGGATGTGACAGGCTCCACTAATGAAAAACTGTTTTTT
TRBJ1-1,TRBV4-1,TRBD1,-,CASSGGPEAFF,TGCGCCAGCTCAGGGGGTCCTGAAGCTTTCTTT
TRBJ2-4,TRBV10-3,-,-,CATRGGTVNIQYF,TGTGCCACCAGAGGGGGGACAGTTAACATTCAGTACTTC
TRBJ1-1,TRBV10-3,-,-,CAISRDTNTEAFF,TGTGCCATCAGTAGGGACACCAACACTGAAGCTTTCTTT
TRBJ1-1,TRBV6-5,TRBD1,-,CASSSRQGRDTEAFF,TGTGCCAGCAGTTCCCGACAGGGACGCGACACTGAAGCTTTCTTT
TRBJ2-1,TRBV12-3/TRBV12-4,-,-,CASSLISEQFF,TGTGCCAGCAGTCTCATTAGCGAGCAGTTCTTC
TRBJ2-1,TRBV4-1,TRBD2,-,CASSPVGSGRKDEQFF,TGCGCCAGCAGCCCGGTCGGGAGCGGGAGGAAGGATGAGCAGTTCTTC
TRBJ1-5,TRBV18,TRBD1,few,CASSPTGTGGNQPQHF,TGTGCCAGCTCACCAACCGGGACAGGGGGCAATCAGCCCCAGCATTTT
TRBJ2-3,TRBV10-3,-,-,CAISLGTGADTQYF,TGTGCCATCAGCCTCGGGACGGGGGCAGATACGCAGTATTTT
TRBJ1-2,TRBV5-5,TRBD1,-,CASGTENNYGYTF,TGTGCCAGCGGGACAGAAAATAACTATGGCTACACCTTC
TRBJ1-3,TRBV7-2,TRBD1,-,CASSLQGVRGNTIYF,TGTGCCAGCAGCTTACAGGGGGTTAGAGGAAACACCATATATTTT